This entry describes one TCR beta chain. The antigen it binds to is not known. Qualities for individual bases were not recorded, and no much larger clone is one base off. This sample is drawn from a study of control samples from healthy donors and cancer patients (TCRdb year 2020). The library was built by means of the immunoSEQ multiplex PCR assay. TCRdb mirrors the immuneACCESS table, restricted to in-frame sequences. Some clones are absent from its copies; in checked studies, under half trace to an unresolved V gene, and the reason for the others is unknown. This sample holds 150,000 to 180,000 clones; 94% were observed only once. Jointly, the top ten make up about 5% of the sample. The receptor was isolated from a man aged 35-49 years in good health. The sequencing sample was made of blood.

The CDR3 region has the sequence CASSQGQGTEAFF. The bases are TGTGCCAGCAGCCAAGGACAGGGCACTGAAGCTTTCTTT. The chain joins TRBV3-1 (or the pseudogene TRBV3-2) to TRBJ1-1, with 7 bases in between that match TRBD1. CDR1 and CDR2 are drawn from the germline V gene (reference sequence): LGHDT, YNNKEL. Ends trimmed: V by 1 base, J by 4 bases; bases unmatched to a gene: 0. The CDR3 measures 13 amino acids from cysteine to phenylalanine. The retained sequence is limited to the CDR3, 39 bases, with the frame set at the first base.